This T cell receptor beta chain was identified in a study of monozygotic twins with inflammatory bowel disease. Study-wide points: Especially with disease activity, IBD patients shared fewer clonotypes with others than healthy twins did. The co-twins with IBD showed lower TCRbeta diversity (inverse Simpson) than their healthy siblings. Possibly reflecting limited power, no difference in repertoire similarity was found between concordant and discordant twins.

Note on this clonotype: Its matching antigen is unknown.

Blood, more than 2 ml, was drawn per donor. Reprocessing the 5' RACE reads, TCRdb reports a single entry for every CDR3 protein and omits DNA. The sample yields approximately 120,000 distinct CDR3 sequences, of which the top ten take up around 12%. Per germline, CDR1 LNHDA and CDR2 SQIVND (reference sequence). The CDR3 loop spans 12 amino acids. This sequence was found in a human donor with ulcerative colitis or Crohn's disease, or a healthy co-twin of an affected twin (not recorded which). Sequenced material: blood. The chain links TRBV19 to TRBJ1-3. The CDR3: CASTRSGNTIYF.